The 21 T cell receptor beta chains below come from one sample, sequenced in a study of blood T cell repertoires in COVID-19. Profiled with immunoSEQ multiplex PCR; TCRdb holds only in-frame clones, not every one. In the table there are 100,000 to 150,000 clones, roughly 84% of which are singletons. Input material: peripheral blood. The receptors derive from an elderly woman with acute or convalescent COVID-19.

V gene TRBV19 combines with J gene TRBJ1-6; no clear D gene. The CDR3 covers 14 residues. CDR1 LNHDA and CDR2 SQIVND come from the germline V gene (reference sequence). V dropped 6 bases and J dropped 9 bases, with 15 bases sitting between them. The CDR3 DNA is TGTGCCAGTAGCCACTCTGCAGGAGGTTCACCCCTCCACTTT. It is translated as CASSHSAGGSPLHF.

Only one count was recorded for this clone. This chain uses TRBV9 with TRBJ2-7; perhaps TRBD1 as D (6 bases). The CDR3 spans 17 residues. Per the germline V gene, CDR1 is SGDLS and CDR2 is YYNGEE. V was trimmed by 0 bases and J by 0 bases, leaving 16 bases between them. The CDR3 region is CASSVVLDRLSSYEQYF. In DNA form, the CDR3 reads TGTGCCAGCAGCGTAGTTCTGGACAGATTAAGCTCCTACGAGCAGTACTTC.

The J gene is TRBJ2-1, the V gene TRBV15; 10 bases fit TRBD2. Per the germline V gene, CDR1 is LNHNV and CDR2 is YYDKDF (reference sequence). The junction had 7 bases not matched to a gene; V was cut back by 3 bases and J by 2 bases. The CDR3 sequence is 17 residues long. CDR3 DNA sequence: TGTGCCACCAGCAGGGCAAAAACTAGCGGGACCTACAATGAGCAGTTCTTC. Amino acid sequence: CATSRAKTSGTYNEQFF.

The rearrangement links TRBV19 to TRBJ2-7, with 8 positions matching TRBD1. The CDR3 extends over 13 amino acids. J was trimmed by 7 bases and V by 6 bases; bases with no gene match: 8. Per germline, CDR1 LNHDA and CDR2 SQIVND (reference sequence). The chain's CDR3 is CASRPTGAGEQYF. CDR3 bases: TGTGCCAGTAGGCCGACAGGGGCGGGGGAGCAGTACTTC.

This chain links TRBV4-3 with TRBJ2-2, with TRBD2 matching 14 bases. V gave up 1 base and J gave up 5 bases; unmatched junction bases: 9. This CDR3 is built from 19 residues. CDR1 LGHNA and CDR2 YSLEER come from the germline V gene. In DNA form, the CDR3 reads TGCGCCAGCAGCCAAGCCCCACGACTAGCGGGAGGGAGGACCGGGGAGCTGTTTTTT. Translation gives CASSQAPRLAGGRTGELFF.

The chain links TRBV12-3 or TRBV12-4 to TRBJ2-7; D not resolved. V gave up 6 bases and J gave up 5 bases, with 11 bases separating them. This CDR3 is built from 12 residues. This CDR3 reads CASSLPANEQYF. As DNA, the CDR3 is TGTGCCAGCAGCCTTCCCGCTAACGAGCAGTACTTC.

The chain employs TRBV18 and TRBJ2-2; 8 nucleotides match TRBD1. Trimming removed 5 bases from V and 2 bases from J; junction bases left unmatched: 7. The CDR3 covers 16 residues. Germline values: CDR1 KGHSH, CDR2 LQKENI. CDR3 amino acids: CASSFSGTGNTGELFF. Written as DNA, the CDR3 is TGTGCCAGCTCATTTTCCGGGACAGGAAACACCGGGGAGCTGTTTTTT.

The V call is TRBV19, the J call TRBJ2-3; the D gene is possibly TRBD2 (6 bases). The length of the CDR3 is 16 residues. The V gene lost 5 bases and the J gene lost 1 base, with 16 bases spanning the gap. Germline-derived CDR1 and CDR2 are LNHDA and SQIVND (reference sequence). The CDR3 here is CASSVIAERGTDTQYF. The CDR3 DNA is TGTGCCAGTAGTGTGATAGCGGAGAGGGGCACAGATACGCAGTATTTT.

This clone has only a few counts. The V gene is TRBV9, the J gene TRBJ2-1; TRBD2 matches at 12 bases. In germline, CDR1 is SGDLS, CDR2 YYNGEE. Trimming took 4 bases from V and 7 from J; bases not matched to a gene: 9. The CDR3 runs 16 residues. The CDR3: CASSTTLAGGPNEQFF. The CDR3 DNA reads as TGTGCCAGCAGCACAACCCTAGCGGGAGGGCCAAATGAGCAGTTCTTC.

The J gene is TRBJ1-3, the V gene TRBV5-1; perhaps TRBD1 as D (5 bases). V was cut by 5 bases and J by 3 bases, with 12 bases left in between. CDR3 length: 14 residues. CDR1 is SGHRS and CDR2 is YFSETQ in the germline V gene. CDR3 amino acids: CASSRQGNGNTIYF. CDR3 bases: TGCGCCAGCAGTCGCCAGGGTAATGGAAACACCATATATTTT.

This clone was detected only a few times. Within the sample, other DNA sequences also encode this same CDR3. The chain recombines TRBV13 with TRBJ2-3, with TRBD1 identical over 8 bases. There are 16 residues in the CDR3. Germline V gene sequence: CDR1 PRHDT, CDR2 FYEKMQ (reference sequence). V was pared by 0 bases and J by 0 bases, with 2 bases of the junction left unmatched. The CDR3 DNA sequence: TGTGCCAGCAGCTTAGGGGACAGGGCTAGCACAGATACGCAGTATTTT. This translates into CASSLGDRASTDTQYF.

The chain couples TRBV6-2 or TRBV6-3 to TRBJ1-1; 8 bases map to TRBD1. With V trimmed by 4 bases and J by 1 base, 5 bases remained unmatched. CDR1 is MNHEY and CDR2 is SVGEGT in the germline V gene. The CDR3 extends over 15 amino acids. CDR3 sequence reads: CASSSAGTGNTEAFF. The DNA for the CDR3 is TGTGCCAGCAGTTCCGCCGGGACAGGGAACACTGAAGCTTTCTTT.

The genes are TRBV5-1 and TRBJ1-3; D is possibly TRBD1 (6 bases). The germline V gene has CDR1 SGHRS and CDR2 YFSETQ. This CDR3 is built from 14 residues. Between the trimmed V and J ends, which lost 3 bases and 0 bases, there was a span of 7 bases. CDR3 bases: TGCGCCAGCAGCTCGGACAGCTCTGGAAACACCATATATTTT. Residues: CASSSDSSGNTIYF.

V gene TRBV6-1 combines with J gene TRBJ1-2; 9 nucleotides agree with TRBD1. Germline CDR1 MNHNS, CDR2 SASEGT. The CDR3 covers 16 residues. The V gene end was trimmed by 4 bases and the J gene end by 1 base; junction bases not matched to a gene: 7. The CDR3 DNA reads TGTGCCAGCAGTGCCCCCCGGGACAGGGTTAACTATGGCTACACCTTC. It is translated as CASSAPRDRVNYGYTF.

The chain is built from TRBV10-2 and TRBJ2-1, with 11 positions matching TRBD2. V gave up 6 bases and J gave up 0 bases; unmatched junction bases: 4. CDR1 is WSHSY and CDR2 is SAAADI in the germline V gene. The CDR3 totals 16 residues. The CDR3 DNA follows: TGCGCCAGCAGAGTAGCGGGAGGGCCCTCCTACAATGAGCAGTTCTTC. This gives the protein CASRVAGGPSYNEQFF.

The CDR3 sequence is CASSMGVVPRPGLAVYEQYF. Written as DNA, the CDR3 is TGTGCCAGTAGTATGGGCGTCGTTCCTCGCCCGGGACTAGCAGTCTACGAGCAGTACTTC. V and J are TRBV19 and TRBJ2-7; TRBD2 matches at 9 bases. V shed 3 bases, J shed 3 bases, and the junction held 21 bases outside the gene matches. There are 20 residues in the CDR3. Germline CDR1 and CDR2: LNHDA and SQIVND (reference sequence).

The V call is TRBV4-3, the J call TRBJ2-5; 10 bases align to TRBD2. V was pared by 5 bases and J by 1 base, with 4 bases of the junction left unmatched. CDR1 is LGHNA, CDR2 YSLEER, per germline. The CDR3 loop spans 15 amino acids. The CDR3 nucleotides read TGCGCCAGCAGCAGGACTAGCGGAGCCCAAGAGACCCAGTACTTC. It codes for CASSRTSGAQETQYF.

The CDR3 DNA reads as TGTGCCAGTAGTAGACGACAGGGGGCTAGCAATCAGCCCCAGCATTTT. Translated: CASSRRQGASNQPQHF. The chain uses TRBV19 and TRBJ1-5, with 10 bases matching TRBD1. V trimming: 4 bases; J trimming: 0 bases; junction bases outside the gene matches: 3. This CDR3 has 16 amino acids. Germline V gives CDR1 LNHDA, CDR2 SQIVND (reference sequence).

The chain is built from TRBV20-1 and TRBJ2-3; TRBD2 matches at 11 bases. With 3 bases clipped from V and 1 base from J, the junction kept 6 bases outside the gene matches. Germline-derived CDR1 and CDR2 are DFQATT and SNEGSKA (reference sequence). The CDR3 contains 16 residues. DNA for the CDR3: TGCAGTGCTAGTTTTTTAGCGGGAGGGGGCACAGATACGCAGTATTTT. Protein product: CSASFLAGGGTDTQYF.

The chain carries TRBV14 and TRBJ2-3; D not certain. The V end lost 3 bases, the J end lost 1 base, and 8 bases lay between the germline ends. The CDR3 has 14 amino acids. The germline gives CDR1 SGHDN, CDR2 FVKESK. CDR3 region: CASSHDLRTDTQYF. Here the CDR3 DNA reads TGTGCCAGCAGCCACGATCTACGCACAGATACGCAGTATTTT.

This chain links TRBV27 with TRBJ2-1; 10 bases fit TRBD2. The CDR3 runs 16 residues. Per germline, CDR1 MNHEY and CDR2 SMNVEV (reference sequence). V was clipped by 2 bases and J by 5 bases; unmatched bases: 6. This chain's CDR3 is CASSLRGLAANNEQFF. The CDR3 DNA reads TGTGCCAGCAGTTTACGAGGACTAGCGGCCAACAATGAGCAGTTCTTC.